This TCR beta chain was sequenced for a study of shared clonotypes between healthy human individuals. Repertoires were generated with immunoSEQ multiplex PCR, while TCRdb's copy carries only in-frame clones and drops some. Of about 180,000 clones listed, over 85% are singletons. CDR1 is LNHNV, CDR2 YYDKDF, per germline (reference sequence). The V and J ends lost 1 base and 8 bases respectively, with 17 bases between them. The CDR3 sequence is 16 residues long. The material sequenced was naive CD4+ T cells sorted from blood. The subset denotes: CD45RA+ positively selected. The TCR comes from a woman under 40 in good health. The gene calls are TRBV15 and TRBJ1-4; possible D gene TRBD1, 5 bases. CDR3 coding DNA: TGTGCCACCAGCAGAGGGACCGGGGGAAAAAGGGAAAAACTGTTTTTT. Translation gives CATSRGTGGKREKLFF.